These T cell receptor beta chains were read from a single sample in a study of shared clonotypes between healthy human individuals. Repertoires were generated with immunoSEQ multiplex PCR, while TCRdb's copy carries only in-frame clones and drops some. The top ten hold 12% of the sample, which has fewer than 550,000 clones, 75% to 80% seen once. The sequenced material came from PBMCs. The receptors shown here come from a woman aged 35 to 49 in good health. Some clones in this sample may be carry-over from other donors' samples. CDR3s include the opening cysteine and the closing phenylalanine or tryptophan. A D gene is named only where the DNA matches it firmly. Size tells how often a clone was seen (once, few, many) or the class of an expanded clone, and some rows leave it out.

>TRBV5-1|.|.|TRBJ2-1
TGCGCCAGCAGCTTGGGGGTCCCCTACAATGAGCAGTTCTTC
CASSLGVPYNEQFF
>TRBV25-1|.|TRBD2|TRBJ2-7
TGTGCCAGCAGTGGGGGACTAGTCTCCTACGAGCAGTACTTC
CASSGGLVSYEQYF
>TRBV28|once|TRBD1|TRBJ2-1
TGTGCCAGCACCAGCGGACAGGGGCTATACAATGAGCAGTTCTTC
CASTSGQGLYNEQFF
>TRBV28|.|TRBD1|TRBJ1-2
TGTGCCAGCAGTTTATCAGGGGGCGCGAATGGCTACACCTTC
CASSLSGGANGYTF
>TRBV6-1|.|TRBD2|TRBJ2-2
TGTGCCAGCATGGTGGTAGCGGGAGTCACCGGGGAGCTGTTTTTT
CASMVVAGVTGELFF
>TRBV19|.|TRBD2|TRBJ2-1
TGTGCCAGTAGTGGGACGGGGGGCTCCTACAATGAGCAGTTCTTC
CASSGTGGSYNEQFF
>TRBV5-1|.|TRBD2|TRBJ2-3
TGCGCCAGCAGCCCTCCCGGGACTAGCGGGAACACAGATACGCAGTATTTT
CASSPPGTSGNTDTQYF
>TRBV5-4|.|.|TRBJ2-1
TGTGCCAGCAGCTTATGGGGCAATGAGCAGTTCTTC
CASSLWGNEQFF
>TRBV7-7|.|.|TRBJ2-5
TGTGCCAGCAGTCAGGACAGCCAAGAGACCCAGTACTTC
CASSQDSQETQYF
>TRBV9|.|TRBD1|TRBJ2-2
TGTGCCAGCAGCGGACAGGGGTCCGGGGAGCTGTTTTTT
CASSGQGSGELFF
>TRBV19|.|.|TRBJ2-3
TGTGCCAGTAGTATGGGGTACGGGCCAGCAGATACGCAGTATTTT
CASSMGYGPADTQYF
>TRBV28|.|.|TRBJ1-3
TGTGCCACCCAGCCCCCGGGGGACGCTTCTGGAAACACCATATATTTT
CATQPPGDASGNTIYF
>TRBV5-6|.|TRBD1|TRBJ1-6
TGTGCCAGCAGCTACAGGGGTGGCTCCTATAATTCACCCCTCCACTTT
CASSYRGGSYNSPLHF
>TRBV5-1|.|TRBD2|TRBJ2-1
TGCGCCAGCAGGAGGACTAGCGGGAGGGATGAGCAGTTCTTC
CASRRTSGRDEQFF
>TRBV11-1|.|.|TRBJ2-2
TGTGCCAGCCGTTTCACCGGGGAGCTGTTTTTT
CASRFTGELFF
>TRBV6-5|.|.|TRBJ2-5
TGTGCCAGCAGTTACGGGAGGAAGGGAGAGACCCAGTACTTC
CASSYGRKGETQYF
>TRBV15|.|TRBD2|TRBJ2-3
TGTGCCACCAGCAGAGGTAGCGGGACCGGTTCAGATACGCAGTATTTT
CATSRGSGTGSDTQYF
>TRBV29-1|.|.|TRBJ1-4
TGCAGCGTTGAAGACGGGCCGACTAATGAAAAACTGTTTTTT
CSVEDGPTNEKLFF
>TRBV18|.|.|TRBJ1-5
TGTGCCAGCTCACGCGAATTGGCGGGGAATCAGCCCCAGCATTTT
CASSRELAGNQPQHF
>TRBV4-3|.|TRBD2|TRBJ2-2
TGCGCCAGCAGCCAAGATCGGGGCCTAGCGGGAGTCACCGGGGAGCTGTTTTTT
CASSQDRGLAGVTGELFF
>TRBV28|once|TRBD2|TRBJ2-7
TGTGCCAGCAGCAATCCTAGCGGGCCTACCTACGAGCAGTACTTC
CASSNPSGPTYEQYF
>TRBV2|few|.|TRBJ2-5
TGTGCCAGCAGTGTCACGACCACCCAGTACTTC
CASSVTTTQYF